This paragraph covers one TCR beta chain sequence. No antigen is known for it. There are no base qualities to consult, and no much larger clone falls within one base. This record belongs to a study of blood T cells in healthy people across ages (dated by TCRdb to the mid-2010s). A note on the overall study: In model experiments, template switching captured roughly one uniquely barcoded TCR beta cDNA molecule for every two T cells. To avoid experimental bias, donors of different ages were distributed randomly across sequencing lanes. Two additional independent replicas of 1 million unique cDNA reads from the same blood draw were analyzed for two donors (one aged 18 to 30 and one aged 80 or older). The donors were divided into four age groups: young (average around 15 years), middle-aged (roughly 40), aged (approximately 62) and long-lived (about 90). Age-related changes in TCR beta repertoire diversity were measured in the study by deep sequencing normalized with unique cDNA molecular identifiers. Study-wide findings and limitations: Observed TCR beta diversity per million T cells fell roughly linearly with age, and a significant reduction was already apparent by age about 36. A strong correlation was found between observed TCR beta diversity and the percentage of naive T cells measured by flow cytometry. Because donor CMV infection status was unknown, age-related changes in expanded clonotypes were potentially confounded. Compared with the aged group, the long-lived group had more naive CD4+ T cells, fewer expanded clones and increased TCR diversity, a pattern suggesting age selection. Because profiling used bulk unsorted PBMCs, naive and antigen-experienced compartments could not be compared conclusively. Estimates of total diversity from one million sequenced T cells were regarded as lower bounds and underestimates.

Systemically healthy Caucasian individuals from Russia, around 38 in total and aged about 6 to 95 years, were included as donors. About 10 milliliters of peripheral blood were collected from each donor into EDTA-treated Vacutainer tubes. Ficoll-Paque density-gradient centrifugation was used to isolate PBMCs, with at least 6.5 million per sample. Trizol reagent was used to extract total RNA from PBMCs, with at least 6 micrograms per sample. For every donor, flow cytometry on a PBMC aliquot measured the percentage of naive CD45RAhigh/CD27high T cells. CDR1 and CDR2, looked up from the germline V gene, are SGHRS and YFSETQ. A distance of 13 bases separates the germline ends of V and J, which lose 2 bases and 4 bases respectively. The cysteine opens and the phenylalanine closes a CDR3 of 15 amino acids. The retained sequence is limited to the CDR3, 45 bases, with the frame set at the first base. The receptor library was made with 5' RACE. This sample was sequenced with an Illumina HiSeq 2500. A second PCR of roughly 7 to 11 cycles was performed with a sample-barcoded 5' primer and a J-beta primer mix. A unique molecular identifier was introduced onto each TCR beta cDNA molecule by a template-switch 5' adaptor carrying 12 random nucleotides. Each sample yielded at least 2.5 million CDR3-containing paired-end reads. First-strand cDNA was synthesized from all RNA with the Mint cDNA synthesis kit, primed by a TRBC-specific oligonucleotide. All cDNA was treated with uracil-DNA glycosylase and then went through a first 18-cycle PCR with the universal primers M1SS and BC2_uni_R. The study's processing was this. Each sample was normalized by randomly selecting 1 million high-quality reads, each carrying a distinct molecular identifier. Reads sharing molecular identifiers were discarded rather than binned into consensus sequences. MiTCR, run with a Q25 quality threshold and the strictest error-elimination algorithm, handled CDR3 identification, clonotype clustering and error correction. Lower-bound total TCR beta diversity was estimated with a nonparametric unseen species model using Euler transformation. TCRdb reanalyzed the raw reads on its own, using fastp at Q25 for trimming and MiXCR for clone calling, and kept in-frame beta chains. Identical CDR3 proteins give one entry, which carries the most common genes and DNA. TCRdb's processing, not the study's, gives the V and J calls here. Present in this sample are about 720,000 distinct CDR3 sequences, about 20% of which were seen just once. The ten largest make up around 22% of the sample.

This clonotype was sampled from a man between 65 and 79 years old in good health. Sequencing was done on a sample of blood. The chain uses TRBV5-1 and TRBJ2-1; the D region may be TRBD1 or TRBD2, each matching 5 bases equally. The CDR3 region: CASSFQGSGYNEQFF. The DNA sequence reads TGCGCCAGCAGCTTCCAGGGTTCGGGATACAATGAGCAGTTCTTC.